The clone carrying this T cell receptor (beta chain) showed up many times. Stated time point: newly diagnosed GD, antithyroid drugs for less than 3 months. The TCR library used RNA extracted from PBMCs. The data derive from a study of regulatory T cells in long-lasting Graves disease. The V and J ends lost 2 bases and 6 bases, in that order; junction bases with no gene match: 6. The CDR3 spans 14 residues. Germline-derived CDR1 and CDR2 are SEHNR and FQNEAQ (reference sequence). According to the study, TCR beta libraries were built with iRepertoire HTBI primers and CDR3-region Arm-PCR. One entry per CDR3 protein results from TCRdb running MiXCR on the multiplex PCR reads. The sample shows about 470,000 distinct CDR3 sequences, about 16% of them seen only once. The same sample was also used in a study of T cells in Graves' hyperthyroidism and ophthalmopathy.

Sequencing used peripheral blood mononuclear cells (PBMCs), obtained at new diagnosis, from a patient treated with antithyroid drugs. The sequence was collected from a woman in her thirties with Graves disease. V and J are TRBV7-9 and TRBJ2-7; the match to TRBD2 covers 8 bases. The CDR3 region is CASSLTGGRGEQYF. CDR3 coding DNA: TGTGCCAGCAGCTTAACGGGAGGGCGCGGCGAGCAGTACTTC.